This T cell receptor (beta chain) was obtained from a study of T cells in Graves' hyperthyroidism and ophthalmopathy. At least ten counts were recorded for this clonotype. The antigen is not known. Amplified regions were TCR beta CDR3 sequences from RNA transcripts. A first-round RT-PCR of the TCR CDR3 used the HTBI primer set. TCRdb redid the calling of the multiplex PCR reads with MiXCR, one entry per CDR3 protein. Among approximately 380,000 distinct CDR3 sequences, under 20% were seen once, and the ten largest hold 40%. This CDR3 comprises 15 residues. Trimming pared 5 bases from V and 3 bases from J, leaving 14 bases between. Exclusions: uncontrolled infection, other autoimmune disease, pregnancy, lactation. Diagnoses were established using clinical symptoms, serum thyroxine and TRAb, thyroid ultrasound and orbital computed tomography. The study, taken as a whole, reports: From stable hyperthyroidism, ophthalmopathy was set apart by a 13 V-J model. Most thyroid clonotypes with frequency above 0.001 were detected in blood.

The receptor was isolated from a man between 18 and 29 years old with Graves' ophthalmopathy. The rearrangement uses TRBV12-3 or TRBV12-4 and TRBJ1-3; D possibly corresponds to TRBD1 (5 bases). Sequences were obtained from blood. The CDR3 loop is CASSEVGGVGNTIYF. The DNA for the CDR3 is TGTGCCAGCAGTGAGGTGGGGGGTGTTGGAAACACCATATATTTT.